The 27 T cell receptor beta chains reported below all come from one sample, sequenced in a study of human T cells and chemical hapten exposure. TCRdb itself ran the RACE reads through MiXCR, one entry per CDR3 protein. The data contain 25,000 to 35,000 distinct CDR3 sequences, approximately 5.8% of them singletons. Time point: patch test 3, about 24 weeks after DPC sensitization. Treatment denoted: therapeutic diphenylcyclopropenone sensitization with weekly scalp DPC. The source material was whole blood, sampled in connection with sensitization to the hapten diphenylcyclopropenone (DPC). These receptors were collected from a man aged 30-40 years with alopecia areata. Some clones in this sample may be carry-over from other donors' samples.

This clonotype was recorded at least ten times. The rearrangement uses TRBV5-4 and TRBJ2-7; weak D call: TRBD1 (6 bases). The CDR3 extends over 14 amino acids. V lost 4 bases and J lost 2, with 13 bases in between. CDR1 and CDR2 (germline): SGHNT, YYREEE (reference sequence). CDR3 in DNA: TGTGCCAGCAGCCCAGGGGAAAAGACCTACGAGCAGTACTTC. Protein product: CASSPGEKTYEQYF.

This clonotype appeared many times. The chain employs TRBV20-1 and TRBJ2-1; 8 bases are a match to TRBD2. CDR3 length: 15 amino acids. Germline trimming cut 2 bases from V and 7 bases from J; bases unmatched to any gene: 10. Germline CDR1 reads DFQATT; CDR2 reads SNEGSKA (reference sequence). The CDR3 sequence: CSARRKSGRWNEQFF. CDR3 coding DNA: TGCAGTGCTAGAAGGAAAAGCGGGAGATGGAATGAGCAGTTCTTC.

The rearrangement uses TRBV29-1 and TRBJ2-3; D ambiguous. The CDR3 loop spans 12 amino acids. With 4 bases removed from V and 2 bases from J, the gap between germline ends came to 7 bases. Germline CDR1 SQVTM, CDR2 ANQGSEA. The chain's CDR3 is CSVGVTTDTQYF. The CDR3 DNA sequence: TGCAGCGTTGGGGTAACCACAGATACGCAGTATTTT.

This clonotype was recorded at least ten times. CDR3 sequence: CASSPGTGNYEQYF. The DNA of the CDR3 is TGCGCCAGCAGCCCTGGGACAGGGAACTACGAGCAGTACTTC. The genes are TRBV4-3 and TRBJ2-7; 9 bases agree with TRBD1. The CDR3 sequence is 14 residues long. Germline V gives CDR1 LGHNA, CDR2 YSLEER. V was clipped by 4 bases and J by 3 bases; unmatched bases: 4.

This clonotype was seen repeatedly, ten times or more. The CDR3 DNA reads as TGTGCCAGCAGTTACCGGACTAGCGGTACAGATACGCAGTATTTT. Protein sequence: CASSYRTSGTDTQYF. This sequence joins TRBV27 and TRBJ2-3; TRBD2 matches 10 bases. CDR3 length: 15 amino acids. The junction had 4 bases not matched to a gene; V was cut back by 4 bases and J by 3 bases. Germline V CDR1 and CDR2: MNHEY, SMNVEV (reference sequence).

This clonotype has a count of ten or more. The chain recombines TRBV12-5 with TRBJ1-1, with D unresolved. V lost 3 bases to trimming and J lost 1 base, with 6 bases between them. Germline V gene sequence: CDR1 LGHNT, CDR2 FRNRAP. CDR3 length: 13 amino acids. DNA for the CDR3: TGTGCTAGTGGTTTTCCCGGGAACACTGAAGCTTTCTTT. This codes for CASGFPGNTEAFF.

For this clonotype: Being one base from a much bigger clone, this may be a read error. The CDR3: CASSFSGGSGNTIYF. In DNA form, the CDR3 reads TGTGCCAGCAGCTTTTCAGGGGGCTCTGGAAACACCATATATTTT. V usage is TRBV7-2 and J usage is TRBJ1-3; 7 nucleotides align to TRBD1. Trimming at V came to 3 bases and at J to 0 bases, leaving 2 bases not matched to a gene. CDR1 is SGHTA, CDR2 FQGNSA, per germline. The CDR3 is 15 residues long.

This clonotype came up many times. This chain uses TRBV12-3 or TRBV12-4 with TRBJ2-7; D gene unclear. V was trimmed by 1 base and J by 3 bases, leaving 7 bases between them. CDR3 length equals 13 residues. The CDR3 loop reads CASSLGPYYEQYF. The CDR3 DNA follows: TGTGCCAGCAGTTTAGGACCCTACTACGAGCAGTACTTC.

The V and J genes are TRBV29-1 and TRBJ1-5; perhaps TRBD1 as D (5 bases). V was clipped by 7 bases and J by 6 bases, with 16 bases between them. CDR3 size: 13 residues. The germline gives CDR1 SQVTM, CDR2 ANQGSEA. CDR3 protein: CSAGAGDTQPQHF. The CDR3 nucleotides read TGCAGCGCCGGGGCGGGTGACACTCAGCCCCAGCATTTT.

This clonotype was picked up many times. In DNA, the CDR3 is TGTGCCAGCAGTCCTCTGACTTGGATGAAGAATTCACCCCTCCACTTT. Amino acids: CASSPLTWMKNSPLHF. The V gene is TRBV7-2, the J gene TRBJ1-6; D not certain. The V gene's germline CDR1 is SGHTA and CDR2 FQGNSA. This CDR3 comprises 16 residues. With 6 bases removed from V and 7 bases from J, the gap between germline ends came to 19 bases.

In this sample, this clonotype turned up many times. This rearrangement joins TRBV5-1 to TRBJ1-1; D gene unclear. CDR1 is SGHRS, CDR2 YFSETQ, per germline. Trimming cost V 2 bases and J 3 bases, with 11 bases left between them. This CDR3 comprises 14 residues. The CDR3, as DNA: TGCGCCAGCAGCTTCGGAGGGAGGGACACTGAAGCTTTCTTT. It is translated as CASSFGGRDTEAFF.

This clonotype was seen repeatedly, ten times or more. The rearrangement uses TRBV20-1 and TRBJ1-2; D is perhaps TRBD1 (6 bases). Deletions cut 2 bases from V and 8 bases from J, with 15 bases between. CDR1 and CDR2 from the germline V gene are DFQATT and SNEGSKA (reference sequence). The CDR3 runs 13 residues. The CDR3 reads CSARRFEGGGYTF. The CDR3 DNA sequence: TGCAGTGCTAGACGTTTCGAGGGGGGCGGCTACACCTTC.

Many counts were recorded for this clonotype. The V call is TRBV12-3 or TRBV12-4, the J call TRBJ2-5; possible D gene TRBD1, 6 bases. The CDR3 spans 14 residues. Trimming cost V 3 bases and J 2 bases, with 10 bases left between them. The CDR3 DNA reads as TGTGCCAGCAGTTTGGTAGGGACACAAGAGACCCAGTACTTC. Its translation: CASSLVGTQETQYF.

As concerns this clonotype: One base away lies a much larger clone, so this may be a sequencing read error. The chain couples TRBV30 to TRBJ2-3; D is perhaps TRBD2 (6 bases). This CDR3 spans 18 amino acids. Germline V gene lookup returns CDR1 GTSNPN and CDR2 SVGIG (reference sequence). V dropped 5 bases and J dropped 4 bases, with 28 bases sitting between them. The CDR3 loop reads CAWYRIPGRGSSADTQYF. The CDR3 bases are TGTGCCTGGTACCGAATTCCGGGACGAGGATCTAGCGCAGATACGCAGTATTTT.

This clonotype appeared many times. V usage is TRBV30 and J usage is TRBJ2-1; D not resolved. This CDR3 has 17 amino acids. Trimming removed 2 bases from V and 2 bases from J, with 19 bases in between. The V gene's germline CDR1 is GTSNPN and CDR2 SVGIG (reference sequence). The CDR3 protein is CAWSPGPDSTPYNEQFF. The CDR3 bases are TGTGCCTGGAGTCCAGGTCCAGACTCGACCCCCTACAATGAGCAGTTCTTC.

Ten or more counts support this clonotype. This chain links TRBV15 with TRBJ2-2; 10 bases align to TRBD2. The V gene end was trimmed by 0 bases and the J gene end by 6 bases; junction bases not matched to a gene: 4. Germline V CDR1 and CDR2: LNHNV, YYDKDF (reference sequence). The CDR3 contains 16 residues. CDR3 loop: CATSRDRAGGSGELFF. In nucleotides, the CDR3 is TGTGCCACCAGCAGAGATCGAGCGGGAGGGTCCGGGGAGCTGTTTTTT.

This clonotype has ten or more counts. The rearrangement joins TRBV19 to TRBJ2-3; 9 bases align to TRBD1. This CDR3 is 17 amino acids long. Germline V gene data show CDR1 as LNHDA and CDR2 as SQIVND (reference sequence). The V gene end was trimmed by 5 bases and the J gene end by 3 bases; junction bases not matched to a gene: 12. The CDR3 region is CASSSWLSGTGTDTQYF. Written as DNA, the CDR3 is TGTGCCAGTAGTTCCTGGTTGTCCGGGACAGGGACAGATACGCAGTATTTT.

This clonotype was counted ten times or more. CDR3 nucleotides: TGTGCCAGCACGTTCTGGGGTAGCACTGAAGCTTTCTTT. Translated: CASTFWGSTEAFF. V usage is TRBV12-3 or TRBV12-4 and J usage is TRBJ1-1; D not certain. CDR3 length: 13 amino acids. Trimming shortened V by 7 bases and J by 4 bases, and 13 bases separated the two germline ends.

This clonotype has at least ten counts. As DNA, the CDR3 is TGTGCCAGCAGTGGGACAGGGGTCGCCGGGGAGCTGTTTTTT. Amino acid sequence: CASSGTGVAGELFF. The chain carries TRBV2 and TRBJ2-2; 9 nucleotides line up with TRBD1. This CDR3 region has 14 residues. Per germline, CDR1 SNHLY and CDR2 FYNNEI. The junction had 3 bases not matched to a gene; V was cut back by 4 bases and J by 6 bases.

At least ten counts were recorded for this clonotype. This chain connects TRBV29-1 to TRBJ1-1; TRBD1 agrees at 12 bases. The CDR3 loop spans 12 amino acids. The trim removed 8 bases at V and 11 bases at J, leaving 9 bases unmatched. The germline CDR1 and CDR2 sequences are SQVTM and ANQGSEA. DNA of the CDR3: TGCAGCTCGGGACAGGGGGCCCCAGGGGCTTTCTTT. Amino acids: CSSGQGAPGAFF.

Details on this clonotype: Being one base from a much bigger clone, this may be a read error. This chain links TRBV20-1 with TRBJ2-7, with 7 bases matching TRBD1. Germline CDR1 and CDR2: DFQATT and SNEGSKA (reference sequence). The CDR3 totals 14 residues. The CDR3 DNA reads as TGCAGAGCTAGACCATGGGACAGTCCTTACGAGCAGTACTTC. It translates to CRARPWDSPYEQYF.

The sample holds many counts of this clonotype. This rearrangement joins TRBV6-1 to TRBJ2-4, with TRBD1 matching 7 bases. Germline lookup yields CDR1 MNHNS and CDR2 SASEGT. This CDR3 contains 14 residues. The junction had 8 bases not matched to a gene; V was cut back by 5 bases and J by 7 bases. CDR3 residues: CASSTGTEKNIQYF. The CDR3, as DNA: TGTGCCAGCAGTACCGGGACAGAGAAGAACATTCAGTACTTC.

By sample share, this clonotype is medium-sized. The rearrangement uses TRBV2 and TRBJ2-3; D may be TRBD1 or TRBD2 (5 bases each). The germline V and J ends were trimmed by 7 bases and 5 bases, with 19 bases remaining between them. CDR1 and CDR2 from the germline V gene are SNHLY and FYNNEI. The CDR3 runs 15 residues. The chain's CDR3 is CASTATSGAGDTQYF. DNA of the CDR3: TGTGCCAGCACCGCTACCTCCGGGGCTGGAGATACGCAGTATTTT. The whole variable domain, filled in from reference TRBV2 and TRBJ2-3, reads EPEVTQTPSHQVTQMGQEVILRCVPISNHLYFYWYRQILGQKVEFLVSFYNNEISEKSEIFDDQFSVERPDGSNFTLKIRSTKLEDSAMYFCASTATSGAGDTQYFGPGTRLTVL.

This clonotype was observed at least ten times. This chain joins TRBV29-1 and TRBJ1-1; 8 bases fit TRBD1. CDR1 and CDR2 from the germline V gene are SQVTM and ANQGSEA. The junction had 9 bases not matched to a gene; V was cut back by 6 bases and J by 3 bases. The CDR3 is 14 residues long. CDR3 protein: CSVTPGQVDTEAFF. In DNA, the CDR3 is TGCAGCGTGACACCGGGACAGGTGGACACTGAAGCTTTCTTT.

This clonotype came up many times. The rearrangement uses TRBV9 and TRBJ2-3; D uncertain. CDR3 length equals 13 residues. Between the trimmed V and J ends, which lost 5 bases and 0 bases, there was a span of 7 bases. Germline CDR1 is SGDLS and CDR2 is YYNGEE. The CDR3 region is CASRDGSTDTQYF. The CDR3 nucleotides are TGTGCCAGCAGAGATGGGAGCACAGATACGCAGTATTTT.

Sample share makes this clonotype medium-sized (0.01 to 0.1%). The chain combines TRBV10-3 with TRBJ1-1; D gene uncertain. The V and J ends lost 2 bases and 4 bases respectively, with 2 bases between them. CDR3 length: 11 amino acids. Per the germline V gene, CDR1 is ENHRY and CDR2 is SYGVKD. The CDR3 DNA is TGTGCCATCAGTGAGGCCACTGAAGCTTTCTTT. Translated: CAISEATEAFF.

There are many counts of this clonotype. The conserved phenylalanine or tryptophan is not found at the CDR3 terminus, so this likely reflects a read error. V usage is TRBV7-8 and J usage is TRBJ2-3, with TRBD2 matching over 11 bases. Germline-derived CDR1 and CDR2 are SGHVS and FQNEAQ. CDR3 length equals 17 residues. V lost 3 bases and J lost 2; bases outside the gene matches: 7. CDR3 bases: TGTGCCAGCAGCTTGGGTATAGCGGGGGGGCACACAGATACGCAGTATTCT. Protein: CASSLGIAGGHTDTQYS.